These 24 T cell receptor beta chains came from one sample sequenced in a study of response to subunit inactivated influenza vaccine. TCRdb re-called the RT-PCR reads through MiXCR, storing one row per CDR3 protein. The sample has about 570,000 distinct CDR3 sequences, around 10% seen once. In addition, the sample was reused for a study of T cells expressing NK-cell markers. That source notes: For TCR beta, cDNA was produced by 5'RACE template switching with UMIs.

Sequences were derived from PBMCs from blood, sampled on the day of vaccination. These receptors all stem from a man aged 50 to 59 who received an inactivated influenza vaccine.

This clonotype was counted at least ten times. The chain is built from TRBV2 and TRBJ2-7; D is unresolved. Germline V gene lookup returns CDR1 SNHLY and CDR2 FYNNEI. The CDR3 is made up of 12 amino acids. Between the trimmed V and J ends, which lost 2 bases and 1 base, there was a span of 3 bases. In DNA form, the CDR3 reads TGTGCCAGCAGTGAATGGTCCTACGAGCAGTACTTC. Translated: CASSEWSYEQYF.

In its sample, this clonotype was seen a few times. J is TRBJ2-2 and V is TRBV29-1; a possible D gene is TRBD1 (5 bases). The CDR3 has 13 amino acids. V lost 4 bases and J 4 bases, leaving 10 bases between the germline ends. Per the germline V gene, CDR1 is SQVTM and CDR2 is ANQGSEA. CDR3 DNA: TGCAGCGTTGTTTGGGGCCTCACCGGGGAGCTGTTTTTT. Translation gives CSVVWGLTGELFF.

This clonotype was recorded a few times. The V and J genes are TRBV23-1 and TRBJ2-7, with D tentatively TRBD2 (6 bases). TRBV23-1 is reported as an ORF; its role is uncertain. The CDR3 is 17 residues long. V dropped 2 bases and J dropped 1 base, with 18 bases sitting between them. This chain's CDR3 is CASSQTPRGTLSYEQYF. CDR3 in DNA: TGCGCCAGCAGTCAAACCCCACGCGGGACCCTTTCCTACGAGCAGTACTTC.

In its sample, this clonotype was seen a few times. V and J are TRBV7-2 and TRBJ1-1, with D possibly matching TRBD1 (5 bases). CDR1 is SGHTA and CDR2 is FQGNSA in the germline V gene. CDR3 length: 13 residues. The V end was cut by 5 bases, the J end by 11 bases, with 18 bases between. The CDR3 DNA sequence: TGTGCCAGCAGCATTGGAGGGGATGGGGCGGCTTTCTTT. Its translation: CASSIGGDGAAFF.

This clonotype was recorded a few times. This chain connects TRBV2 to TRBJ2-7; 7 bases are a match to TRBD1. Trimming at V came to 7 bases and at J to 2 bases, leaving 5 bases not matched to a gene. The CDR3 is made up of 13 amino acids. The V gene's germline CDR1 is SNHLY and CDR2 FYNNEI. In DNA form, the CDR3 reads TGTGCCAGCAATCGACAGGGAGCCTACGAGCAGTACTTC. Its protein product is CASNRQGAYEQYF. Together with reference TRBV2 and TRBJ2-7, the CDR3 gives the full variable domain: EPEVTQTPSHQVTQMGQEVILRCVPISNHLYFYWYRQILGQKVEFLVSFYNNEISEKSEIFDDQFSVERPDGSNFTLKIRSTKLEDSAMYFCASNRQGAYEQYFGPGTRLTVT.

This clonotype was observed a handful of times. The chain has TRBV6-1 and TRBJ2-4; no definite D call. Trimming took off 6 bases at V and 16 bases at J, with 10 bases between the two ends. The CDR3 runs 9 residues. CDR1 and CDR2 from the germline V gene are MNHNS and SASEGT. This CDR3 reads CASSVPPYF. DNA of the CDR3: TGTGCCAGCAGCGTCCCTCCCTACTTC.

Ten or more counts support this clonotype. The V gene is TRBV12-3 or TRBV12-4, the J gene TRBJ1-5; TRBD1 matches 10 bases. This CDR3 has 15 amino acids. Unmatched junction bases numbered 2, after V lost 5 bases and J lost 1 base. CDR3 amino acids: CASSAGQGSNQPQHF. CDR3 bases: TGTGCCAGCAGTGCGGGACAGGGGAGCAATCAGCCCCAGCATTTT.

This chain connects TRBV20-1 to TRBJ1-2; D is unresolved. With 3 bases removed from V and 8 bases from J, the gap between germline ends came to 13 bases. Per the germline V gene, CDR1 is DFQATT and CDR2 is SNEGSKA (reference sequence). CDR3 length: 12 residues. CDR3 loop: CSASGTSTGYTF. CDR3 nucleotides: TGCAGTGCTAGTGGTACCAGTACAGGCTACACCTTC.

The genes are TRBV9 and TRBJ2-7; D remains unclear. V dropped 4 bases and J dropped 3 bases, with 14 bases sitting between them. The CDR3 loop spans 14 amino acids. CDR1 is SGDLS and CDR2 is YYNGEE in the germline V gene. The CDR3 nucleotides read TGTGCCAGCAGCCCACCCAGTGACCACTACGAGCAGTACTTC. Protein sequence: CASSPPSDHYEQYF.

This clonotype was recorded a few times. The chain is built from TRBV29-1 and TRBJ2-6; TRBD1 might be the D (6 bases). Germline CDR1 is SQVTM and CDR2 is ANQGSEA. The CDR3 sequence is 17 residues long. Trimming shortened V by 6 bases and J by 0 bases, and 18 bases separated the two germline ends. CDR3 residues: CSVVSGTPGSGANVLTF. The CDR3 region has the DNA TGCAGCGTCGTTTCCGGGACACCCGGCTCTGGGGCCAACGTCCTGACTTTC.

This clonotype was seen more than once but under ten times. The V call is TRBV7-8, the J call TRBJ2-5, with TRBD2 identical over 10 bases. The CDR3 has 16 residues. The V and J ends lost 0 bases and 4 bases, in that order; junction bases with no gene match: 5. The germline V gene encodes CDR1 SGHVS and CDR2 FQNEAQ. DNA of the CDR3: TGTGCCAGCAGCTTAGCCGGCGCTAGCGGGAGAGAGACCCAGTACTTC. The encoded protein is CASSLAGASGRETQYF.

The rearrangement joins TRBV20-1 to TRBJ2-3; 12 bases line up with TRBD2. The V and J ends lost 5 bases and 2 bases, in that order; junction bases with no gene match: 11. CDR1 and CDR2 from the germline V gene are DFQATT and SNEGSKA (reference sequence). This CDR3 is built from 17 residues. The CDR3: CSAETSGGLRSTDTQYF. The CDR3 nucleotides are TGCAGTGCTGAAACTAGCGGGGGGCTTCGATCCACAGATACGCAGTATTTT.

Many counts were recorded for this clonotype. V is TRBV5-1 and J is TRBJ2-7; tentatively, D is TRBD2 (5 bases). The CDR3 runs to 14 residues. The V gene's germline CDR1 is SGHRS and CDR2 YFSETQ. The germline V and J ends were trimmed by 2 bases and 2 bases, with 11 bases remaining between them. The CDR3 DNA sequence: TGCGCCAGCAGCTTTATCAGCGGACCCTACGAGCAGTACTTC. Protein sequence: CASSFISGPYEQYF. Looking up the rest from reference TRBV5-1 and TRBJ2-7 gives the full variable domain: KAGVTQTPRYLIKTRGQQVTLSCSPISGHRSVSWYQQTPGQGLQFLFEYFSETQRNKGNFPGRFSGRQFSNSRSEMNVSTLELGDSALYLCASSFISGPYEQYFGPGTRLTVT.

This clonotype has a handful of counts. The CDR3 region has the DNA TGTGCCAGCAGCCGATATGGTGGGGCTGGGGAGACCCAGTACTTC. Its translation is CASSRYGGAGETQYF. The chain couples TRBV27 to TRBJ2-5; a weak D match, TRBD1 (5 bases). Trimming stripped 6 bases from V and 5 bases from J, with 19 bases between. Germline V gene data show CDR1 as MNHEY and CDR2 as SMNVEV (reference sequence). This CDR3 region has 15 residues.

The V and J genes are TRBV20-1 and TRBJ2-7, with D possibly TRBD2 on 6 matching bases. Germline V gives CDR1 DFQATT, CDR2 SNEGSKA (reference sequence). Trimming removed 1 base at V and 5 bases at J, with 15 bases between. This CDR3 region has 14 residues. CDR3 loop: CSARVTAGWDEQYF. The DNA of the CDR3 is TGCAGTGCTAGAGTAACGGCGGGATGGGACGAGCAGTACTTC.

The chain recombines TRBV27 with TRBJ2-3; 7 bases are a match to TRBD1. Germline CDR1 and CDR2: MNHEY and SMNVEV (reference sequence). V shed 5 bases, J shed 0 bases, and the junction held 11 bases outside the gene matches. The CDR3 is made up of 17 amino acids. CDR3 coding DNA: TGTGCCAGCAGTATTACAGGGGCGATAGCAAGCACAGATACGCAGTATTTT. Translation: CASSITGAIASTDTQYF.

This clonotype has a handful of counts. V usage is TRBV11-2 and J usage is TRBJ2-7; 12 bases match TRBD1. The V and J ends lost 5 bases and 7 bases, in that order; junction bases with no gene match: 6. Germline V CDR1 and CDR2: SGHAT, FQNNGV. CDR3 length equals 14 residues. The CDR3 protein is CASSPGTGGKEQYF. As DNA, the CDR3 is TGTGCCAGCAGCCCAGGGACAGGGGGCAAGGAGCAGTACTTC.

The chain couples TRBV29-1 to TRBJ1-5; tentatively, D is TRBD1 (6 bases). Germline CDR1 reads SQVTM; CDR2 reads ANQGSEA. This CDR3 has 13 amino acids. Trimming cost V 1 base and J 4 bases, with 8 bases left between them. In DNA form, the CDR3 reads TGCAGCGTTGAAGTAGACAGGAATCAGCCCCAGCATTTT. This gives the protein CSVEVDRNQPQHF.

The CDR3 here is CSARVAGLYYEQYF. The CDR3 DNA sequence: TGCAGTGCTAGAGTAGCGGGCCTATACTACGAGCAGTACTTC. The rearrangement uses TRBV20-1 and TRBJ2-7; 7 nucleotides agree with TRBD2. Germline CDR1 is DFQATT and CDR2 is SNEGSKA (reference sequence). V shed 1 base, J shed 3 bases, and the junction held 6 bases outside the gene matches. The CDR3 extends over 14 amino acids.

The sample holds many counts of this clonotype. This chain connects TRBV7-2 to TRBJ2-7; 9 bases are a match to TRBD1. Trimming took 4 bases from V and 2 from J; bases not matched to a gene: 9. The CDR3 runs to 16 residues. Germline assignment: CDR1 SGHTA and CDR2 FQGNSA. The CDR3 region has the DNA TGTGCCAGCAGCTCCCGTAAAGGACAGGGGACCTACGAGCAGTACTTC. Translated, it gives CASSSRKGQGTYEQYF.

This clonotype was seen a few times. This sequence joins TRBV7-2 and TRBJ2-3, with 8 bases fitting TRBD2. This CDR3 comprises 17 residues. V was pared by 4 bases and J by 1 base, with 10 bases of the junction left unmatched. Per the germline V gene, CDR1 is SGHTA and CDR2 is FQGNSA. CDR3 nucleotides: TGTGCCAGCAGCTCAAAGACTAGCGTCTTGGGCACAGATACGCAGTATTTT. This translates into CASSSKTSVLGTDTQYF.

In its sample, this clonotype was seen many times. The genes are TRBV7-6 and TRBJ2-1; D remains unclear. The V gene's germline CDR1 is SGHVS and CDR2 FNYEAQ. The V end lost 2 bases, the J end lost 0 bases, and 14 bases lay between the germline ends. CDR3 size: 17 residues. CDR3 coding DNA: TGTGCCAGCAGCTTACGAGCAGGCAGAAGCTCCTACAATGAGCAGTTCTTC. Translated, it gives CASSLRAGRSSYNEQFF.

The gene calls are TRBV20-1 and TRBJ2-3; 9 bases fit TRBD2. This CDR3 spans 13 amino acids. With 8 bases clipped from V and 4 bases from J, the junction kept 7 bases outside the gene matches. Per germline, CDR1 DFQATT and CDR2 SNEGSKA (reference sequence). CDR3 loop: CSQLTSGADTQYF. The CDR3 DNA sequence: TGCAGTCAATTGACTAGCGGCGCAGATACGCAGTATTTT.

There are a few counts of this clonotype. The chain combines TRBV5-1 with TRBJ2-3, with 10 positions matching TRBD2. The ends lost 0 bases at V and 5 bases at J; junction bases unmatched: 6. This CDR3 comprises 16 residues. Germline V CDR1 and CDR2: SGHRS, YFSETQ. The CDR3 nucleotides are TGCGCCAGCAGCTTGGAAGCGGGAGGGCTAGGAGATACGCAGTATTTT. As protein: CASSLEAGGLGDTQYF.